The next 24 T cell receptor beta chains were all read from a single sample in a study of response to subunit inactivated influenza vaccine. TCRdb recomputed calls from the RT-PCR reads with MiXCR, one row per CDR3 protein. The sample includes 650,000 to 700,000 distinct CDR3 sequences, more than 15% of them seen just once. Material: PBMCs from blood, obtained 12 days after vaccination. The receptors shown here come from a man aged 45-60 years who received an inactivated influenza vaccine.

The V gene is TRBV10-3, the J gene TRBJ2-7; a possible D gene is TRBD1 (6 bases). The CDR3 spans 13 residues. The V gene lost 10 bases and the J gene lost 5 bases, with 18 bases spanning the gap. Germline V CDR1 and CDR2: ENHRY, SYGVKD. This CDR3 is CATQDSLKNEQYF. In DNA, the CDR3 is TGTGCCACCCAGGACAGCCTTAAAAACGAGCAGTACTTC.

This clonotype was picked up a small number of times. The rearrangement joins TRBV7-2 to TRBJ1-5; no clear D gene. The length of the CDR3 is 15 residues. Germline V gene data show CDR1 as SGHTA and CDR2 as FQGNSA. Between the trimmed V and J ends, which lost 4 bases and 4 bases, there was a span of 14 bases. The CDR3 DNA reads TGTGCCAGCAGCTCACCGGGAAAACCAAATCAGCCCCAGCATTTT. Translating gives CASSSPGKPNQPQHF.

As DNA, the CDR3 is TGTGCCAGCAGCCCGGAGTCGGGCTATGGCTACACCTTC. Its protein product is CASSPESGYGYTF. This chain links TRBV7-9 with TRBJ1-2; no clear D. Trimming cost V 5 bases and J 4 bases, with 11 bases left between them. Germline CDR1 reads SEHNR; CDR2 reads FQNEAQ (reference sequence). The CDR3 sequence is 13 residues long.

This clonotype was picked up a small number of times. The rearrangement links TRBV12-3 or TRBV12-4 to TRBJ1-1; 8 nucleotides line up with TRBD1. This CDR3 comprises 15 residues. The V gene end was trimmed by 5 bases and the J gene end by 6 bases; junction bases not matched to a gene: 11. CDR3 amino acids: CASSRGQVGYSEAFF. As DNA, the CDR3 is TGTGCCAGCAGTCGGGGACAGGTCGGGTATTCTGAAGCTTTCTTT.

This clonotype showed up just a few times. The chain carries TRBV7-9 and TRBJ2-1; 9 bases align to TRBD2. The CDR3 covers 17 residues. After removal of 4 bases from V and 4 bases from J, the junction contained 11 bases not matched to a gene. Germline lookup yields CDR1 SEHNR and CDR2 FQNEAQ (reference sequence). The CDR3 reads CASSSRTGTSLYNEQFF. The CDR3 nucleotides read TGTGCCAGCAGCTCGAGGACCGGGACTAGCCTATACAATGAGCAGTTCTTC.

This clonotype was counted a few times. CDR3 in amino acids: CASSLTGTGEYEQYF. CDR3 DNA: TGTGCCAGCAGCTTAACCGGGACAGGTGAATACGAGCAGTACTTC. The J gene is TRBJ2-7, the V gene TRBV7-3; 8 bases are a match to TRBD1. The CDR3 is 15 amino acids. V was clipped by 0 bases and J by 4 bases; unmatched bases: 5. Germline assignment: CDR1 SGHTA and CDR2 FQGTGA.

Only a few counts were recorded for this clonotype. The chain couples TRBV5-1 to TRBJ1-1; D might be TRBD1 (5 bases). Trimming took off 2 bases at V and 1 base at J, with 15 bases between the two ends. The CDR3 covers 16 residues. CDR1 and CDR2 from the germline V gene are SGHRS and YFSETQ. The DNA for the CDR3 is TGCGCCAGCAGCTTAAGGGCCGGGGCAACGAACACTGAAGCTTTCTTT. Amino acid sequence: CASSLRAGATNTEAFF. Combining the CDR3 with reference TRBV5-1 and TRBJ1-1 gives the whole variable domain KAGVTQTPRYLIKTRGQQVTLSCSPISGHRSVSWYQQTPGQGLQFLFEYFSETQRNKGNFPGRFSGRQFSNSRSEMNVSTLELGDSALYLCASSLRAGATNTEAFFGQGTRLTVV.

This clonotype was detected many times. The chain links TRBV10-3 to TRBJ2-1, with 12 nucleotides matching TRBD2. V dropped 3 bases and J dropped 6; count of bases not matched to a gene: 6. Germline CDR1 reads ENHRY; CDR2 reads SYGVKD. The CDR3 is made up of 16 amino acids. CDR3: CAISDARLAGANEQFF. CDR3 DNA: TGTGCCATCAGTGATGCGCGACTAGCGGGGGCCAATGAGCAGTTCTTC.

The V gene is TRBV7-2, the J gene TRBJ2-7, with TRBD2 matching over 13 bases. The junction had 10 bases not matched to a gene; V was cut back by 5 bases and J by 6 bases. Germline CDR1 is SGHTA and CDR2 is FQGNSA. The CDR3 is made up of 16 amino acids. This chain's CDR3 is CASSPRTSGGYIEQYF. CDR3 sequence (DNA): TGTGCCAGCAGCCCCAGGACTAGCGGGGGATATATCGAGCAGTACTTC. The variable domain in full, with the rest retrieved from reference TRBV7-2 and TRBJ2-7, is GAGVSQSPSNKVTEKGKDVELRCDPISGHTALYWYRQSLGQGLEFLIYFQGNSAPDKSGLPSDRFSAERTGGSVSTLTIQRTQQEDSAVYLCASSPRTSGGYIEQYFGPGTRLTVT.

This clonotype has at least ten counts. This rearrangement joins TRBV5-5 to TRBJ2-3; possible D gene TRBD1, 6 bases. Trimming shortened V by 4 bases and J by 2 bases, and 11 bases separated the two germline ends. Looked up from germline, CDR1 is SGHKS and CDR2 is YYEKEE (reference sequence). The CDR3 covers 14 residues. This CDR3 is CASSAGQNTDTQYF. Written as DNA, the CDR3 is TGTGCCAGCAGCGCCGGACAGAACACAGATACGCAGTATTTT.

This clonotype was seen only a few times. The chain uses TRBV20-1 and TRBJ1-5; no clear D gene. This CDR3 contains 12 residues. Germline V gene data show CDR1 as DFQATT and CDR2 as SNEGSKA (reference sequence). V was cut by 6 bases and J by 0 bases, with 6 bases left in between. The CDR3 DNA reads as TGCAGTGCCAAAACTAGCAATCAGCCCCAGCATTTT. This sequence encodes CSAKTSNQPQHF.

This chain links TRBV28 with TRBJ1-2; no definite D call. Trimming pared 7 bases from V and 7 bases from J, leaving 25 bases between. Germline CDR1 and CDR2: MDHEN and SYDVKM. The CDR3 contains 16 residues. CDR3 DNA: TGTGCCAGCACCACGGTAGCGAGCGGGCGTTCCGGTGGCTACACCTTC. This encodes CASTTVASGRSGGYTF.

This clonotype has a handful of counts. The rearrangement joins TRBV6-2 or TRBV6-3 to TRBJ2-7, with D perhaps TRBD2 (5 bases). This CDR3 is built from 14 residues. The V gene lost 7 bases and the J gene lost 3 bases, with 16 bases spanning the gap. Germline lookup yields CDR1 MNHEY and CDR2 SVGEGT. DNA of the CDR3: TGTGCCAGCACCCGGGATATCCTGGGCTACGAGCAGTACTTC. Translation gives CASTRDILGYEQYF.

This clonotype has more than one count but fewer than ten. The chain is built from TRBV7-8 and TRBJ1-5, with D possibly matching TRBD1 (5 bases). The CDR3 has 16 amino acids. Trimming took 1 base from V and 5 from J, leaving 15 bases between them. CDR1 and CDR2 from the germline V gene are SGHVS and FQNEAQ. CDR3 in amino acids: CASSLGGRGRDQPQHF. The CDR3 region has the DNA TGTGCCAGCAGCTTAGGGGGTAGGGGTAGGGATCAGCCCCAGCATTTT. The whole variable domain, filled in from reference TRBV7-8 and TRBJ1-5, reads GAGVSQSPRYKVAKRGQDVALRCDPISGHVSLFWYQQALGQGPEFLTYFQNEAQLDKSGLPSDRFFAERPEGSVSTLKIQRTQQEDSAVYLCASSLGGRGRDQPQHFGDGTRLSIL.

This clonotype was seen at least ten times. V and J are TRBV28 and TRBJ2-3; 13 bases map to TRBD2. Germline lookup yields CDR1 MDHEN and CDR2 SYDVKM. J lost 3 bases, V lost 3 bases, and 3 bases had no gene match. The CDR3 runs 16 residues. The CDR3 reads CASSFGTSGETDTQYF. The CDR3 coding sequence is TGTGCCAGCAGTTTTGGGACTAGCGGGGAAACAGATACGCAGTATTTT.

The chain carries TRBV29-1 and TRBJ2-5, with D perhaps assigned TRBD1 or TRBD2 (5 bases each). The V gene lost 4 bases and the J gene lost 7 bases, with 13 bases spanning the gap. This CDR3 has 12 residues. Germline V CDR1 and CDR2: SQVTM, ANQGSEA. The CDR3 nucleotides are TGCAGCGTTGTAAAAGGGGCGGGGACCCAGTACTTC. It translates to CSVVKGAGTQYF.

V and J are TRBV27 and TRBJ2-1; 8 nucleotides match TRBD1. Germline CDR1 is MNHEY and CDR2 is SMNVEV (reference sequence). This CDR3 region has 14 residues. The ends lost 5 bases at V and 8 bases at J; junction bases unmatched: 8. The CDR3 DNA is TGTGCCAGCAGTCTGAGGACAGGGCAATATGAGCAGTTCTTC. This translates into CASSLRTGQYEQFF.

This clonotype was seen ten or more times. J is TRBJ1-2 and V is TRBV12-3 or TRBV12-4; D call uncertain. CDR3 length equals 12 residues. Trimming took 7 bases from V and 8 from J, leaving 14 bases between them. The CDR3 bases are TGTGCCAGCATCGAATCTGGTTCCGGCTACACCTTC. Translating it yields CASIESGSGYTF.

This clonotype has more than one count but fewer than ten. The chain has TRBV9 and TRBJ2-7; 10 nucleotides align to TRBD1. Germline assignment: CDR1 SGDLS and CDR2 YYNGEE. V shed 3 bases, J shed 7 bases, and the junction held 10 bases outside the gene matches. This CDR3 spans 15 amino acids. Written as DNA, the CDR3 is TGTGCCAGCAGCGCCTCGGGACAGGGGAATGGGGAGCAGTACTTC. It codes for CASSASGQGNGEQYF. The complete variable domain, with remaining parts taken from reference TRBV9 and TRBJ2-7, reads DSGVTQTPKHLITATGQRVTLRCSPRSGDLSVYWYQQSLDQGLQFLIQYYNGEERAKGNILERFSAQQFPDLHSELNLSSLELGDSALYFCASSASGQGNGEQYFGPGTRLTVT.

This clonotype was seen a few times. This chain uses TRBV11-2 with TRBJ1-2; 7 positions agree with TRBD1. This CDR3 has 14 residues. CDR1 and CDR2 (germline): SGHAT, FQNNGV. The V segment lost 3 bases and the J segment 3 bases; nucleotides outside the gene matches: 4. CDR3 nucleotide sequence: TGTGCCAGCAGCTTCGACAGGGTTTACTATGGCTACACCTTC. Translation gives CASSFDRVYYGYTF.

The V call is TRBV4-3, the J call TRBJ2-7, with 9 bases identical to TRBD1. The V gene end was trimmed by 3 bases and the J gene end by 3 bases; junction bases not matched to a gene: 9. The CDR3 extends over 16 amino acids. The germline V gene encodes CDR1 LGHNA and CDR2 YSLEER. CDR3 sequence: CASSQSPGQGIYEQYF. As DNA, the CDR3 is TGCGCCAGCAGCCAGTCCCCGGGACAGGGTATCTACGAGCAGTACTTC.

This clonotype was counted at least ten times. The J gene is TRBJ2-3, the V gene TRBV3-1; maybe TRBD2 (5 bases). CDR3 size: 14 residues. Germline CDR1 LGHDT, CDR2 YNNKEL (reference sequence). The V end was cut by 8 bases, the J end by 2 bases, with 14 bases between. The CDR3, as DNA: TGTGCCAGCGCGGCGGGTAGCGTCACAGATACGCAGTATTTT. Translating it yields CASAAGSVTDTQYF.

The gene calls are TRBV20-1 and TRBJ2-1; D possibly corresponds to TRBD1 (6 bases). The V end lost 6 bases, the J end lost 0 bases, and 21 bases lay between the germline ends. This CDR3 has 17 residues. CDR1 DFQATT and CDR2 SNEGSKA come from the germline V gene (reference sequence). CDR3 nucleotides: TGCAGTGCCCCTCCCGGAACAGGGCCGATCTCCTACAATGAGCAGTTCTTC. Protein: CSAPPGTGPISYNEQFF.

This clonotype was observed many times. The CDR3 DNA reads TGTGCCAGCAGCTTGATCTTCCCGGACATCAGGGGGAGGAATGAGCAGTTCTTC. Protein product: CASSLIFPDIRGRNEQFF. The rearrangement links TRBV5-5 to TRBJ2-1; weak D call: TRBD1 (7 bases). CDR1 and CDR2 from the germline V gene are SGHKS and YYEKEE (reference sequence). Trimming removed 1 base from V and 7 bases from J, with 24 bases in between. This CDR3 spans 18 amino acids.